These T cell receptor beta chains were read from a single sample in a study of monozygotic twins with inflammatory bowel disease. TCRdb reanalyzed the 5' RACE reads, giving one entry per CDR3 protein sequence and no DNA. The sample data list some 440,000 distinct CDR3 sequences. Sequences were obtained from blood. These TCRs come from a human donor with ulcerative colitis or Crohn's disease, or a healthy co-twin of an affected twin (not recorded which). Each CDR3 is given with its conserved first and last residue.

>15|TRBV6-1|TRBJ1-5
CASSGGGGSNQPQHF
>15|TRBV12-3/TRBV12-4|TRBJ1-2
CASSHGTGGKYGYTF
>14|TRBV12-3/TRBV12-4|TRBJ2-1
CASRGSGSTNEQFF
>13|TRBV6-2/TRBV6-3|TRBJ2-7
CASFSRDSYEQYF
>14|TRBV9|TRBJ1-5
CARSVGPQGQPQHF
>14|TRBV30|TRBJ2-1
CAWNRRESYNEQFF
>19|TRBV21-1|TRBJ2-2
CASSTQVPGLTTNTGELFF
>14|TRBV29-1|TRBJ2-2
CSVVGSTNTGELFF
>15|TRBV5-8|TRBJ1-1
CASSIQERRGAEAFF
>12|TRBV12-3/TRBV12-4|TRBJ2-2
CASTWDTGELFF
>15|TRBV6-2/TRBV6-3|TRBJ1-5
CASRRQGVGNQPQHF
>13|TRBV20-1|TRBJ1-1
CSASGGLRTEAFF
>18|TRBV5-6|TRBJ2-5
CASSFQRLAGMDQETQYF
>13|TRBV18|TRBJ2-7
CASSPKDTYEQYF
>15|TRBV7-2|TRBJ1-2
CASSPGTGKLYGYTF
>12|TRBV20-1|TRBJ1-1
CSARRAFTEAFF
>14|TRBV27|TRBJ1-5
CASSLSGDLGPQHF
>15|TRBV4-1|TRBJ2-1
CASSQEQGANYEQFF